Presented here are 3 T cell receptor beta chains from one specimen sequenced in a study of blood T cell repertoires in COVID-19 (dated by TCRdb to 2020 to 2022). The library was prepared using the immunoSEQ multiplex PCR assay. TCRdb obtained this table from immuneACCESS and retained in-frame rearrangements with V and J assigned. These tables miss some clones; where compared with another copy, unresolved V genes account for less than half of the shortfall, and the remainder is unexplained. The sample has about 120,000 clones on record, approximately 85% of them singletons. The top ten hold 9.5% to 13% of the sample. Source material: peripheral blood. The receptors were gathered from a man aged 80 or over with acute or convalescent COVID-19.

The V call is TRBV7-9, the J call TRBJ2-7; possible D gene TRBD1, 6 bases. Trimming pared 1 base from V and 3 bases from J, leaving 10 bases between. The CDR3 is 14 residues long. Germline V lookup: CDR1 SEHNR, CDR2 FQNEAQ (reference sequence). CDR3 DNA: TGTGCCAGCAGCTTAGGGGCAGGGGACTACGAGCAGTACTTC. Translating it yields CASSLGAGDYEQYF.

This clone was found a few times. The genes are TRBV11-3 and TRBJ2-4, with a tentative D call TRBD2 (6 bases). Germline V gene lookup returns CDR1 SGHNT and CDR2 YENEEA. Deletions cut 4 bases from V and 4 bases from J, with 17 bases between. This CDR3 has 16 amino acids. The CDR3 protein is CASSSRGGAKKNIQYF. CDR3 in DNA: TGTGCCAGCAGCTCCCGGGGAGGAGCGAAGAAAAACATTCAGTACTTC. Full variable domain (outside the CDR3, taken from reference TRBV11-3 and TRBJ2-4): EAGVVQSPRYKIIEKKQPVAFWCNPISGHNTLYWYLQNLGQGPELLIRYENEEAVDDSQLPKDRFSAERLKGVDSTLKIQPAELGDSAVYLCASSSRGGAKKNIQYFGAGTRLSVL.

The chain couples TRBV7-2 to TRBJ1-2; D might be TRBD1 (5 bases). CDR1 SGHTA and CDR2 FQGNSA come from the germline V gene. V lost 0 bases and J 2 bases, leaving 10 bases between the germline ends. The CDR3 extends over 15 amino acids. CDR3 nucleotide sequence: TGTGCCAGCAGCTTAGCTCCGGGGGTCAACTATGGCTACACCTTC. Its translation: CASSLAPGVNYGYTF. Using reference TRBV7-2 and TRBJ1-2 for the parts outside the CDR3, the full variable domain is GAGVSQSPSNKVTEKGKDVELRCDPISGHTALYWYRQSLGQGLEFLIYFQGNSAPDKSGLPSDRFSAERTGGSVSTLTIQRTQQEDSAVYLCASSLAPGVNYGYTFGSGTRLTVV.